Sequencing of this TCR beta chain was carried out in a study of identical twins. Study-level points and caveats: Cord blood beta clonotypes that were abundant carried fewer insertions, and memory repertoires showed no such trend. The authors noted that invariant MAIT and iNKT cells could partly confound zero-insertion analyses.

Through template switching, a universal primer site was introduced, and the cDNA contained unique molecular identifiers. TCRdb ran MiXCR on the 5' RACE reads and lists one entry per CDR3 protein. The data show fewer than 350,000 distinct CDR3 sequences, under 9% seen once. With no exceptions, donors were healthy Caucasians. The CDR3 loop spans 17 amino acids. V was clipped by 5 bases and J by 4 bases, with 24 bases between them. The germline CDR1 and CDR2 sequences are PRHDT and FYEKMQ (reference sequence). This clonotype came up a few times. Its antigen remains unidentified. Separately, the same data were catalogued under a study of yellow fever vaccine responses in identical twins.

The sequence derives from a woman between 18 and 29 years old in good health. The sequenced material came from memory (CD45RO+) T cells sorted from blood. This chain connects TRBV13 to TRBJ2-7; TRBD1 is a possible D gene (6 bases). The CDR3 region has the DNA TGTGCCAGCAGCGCCAGAGGCGGAGGTAGGGGGTCTTACGAGCAGTACTTC. Translated: CASSARGGGRGSYEQYF.